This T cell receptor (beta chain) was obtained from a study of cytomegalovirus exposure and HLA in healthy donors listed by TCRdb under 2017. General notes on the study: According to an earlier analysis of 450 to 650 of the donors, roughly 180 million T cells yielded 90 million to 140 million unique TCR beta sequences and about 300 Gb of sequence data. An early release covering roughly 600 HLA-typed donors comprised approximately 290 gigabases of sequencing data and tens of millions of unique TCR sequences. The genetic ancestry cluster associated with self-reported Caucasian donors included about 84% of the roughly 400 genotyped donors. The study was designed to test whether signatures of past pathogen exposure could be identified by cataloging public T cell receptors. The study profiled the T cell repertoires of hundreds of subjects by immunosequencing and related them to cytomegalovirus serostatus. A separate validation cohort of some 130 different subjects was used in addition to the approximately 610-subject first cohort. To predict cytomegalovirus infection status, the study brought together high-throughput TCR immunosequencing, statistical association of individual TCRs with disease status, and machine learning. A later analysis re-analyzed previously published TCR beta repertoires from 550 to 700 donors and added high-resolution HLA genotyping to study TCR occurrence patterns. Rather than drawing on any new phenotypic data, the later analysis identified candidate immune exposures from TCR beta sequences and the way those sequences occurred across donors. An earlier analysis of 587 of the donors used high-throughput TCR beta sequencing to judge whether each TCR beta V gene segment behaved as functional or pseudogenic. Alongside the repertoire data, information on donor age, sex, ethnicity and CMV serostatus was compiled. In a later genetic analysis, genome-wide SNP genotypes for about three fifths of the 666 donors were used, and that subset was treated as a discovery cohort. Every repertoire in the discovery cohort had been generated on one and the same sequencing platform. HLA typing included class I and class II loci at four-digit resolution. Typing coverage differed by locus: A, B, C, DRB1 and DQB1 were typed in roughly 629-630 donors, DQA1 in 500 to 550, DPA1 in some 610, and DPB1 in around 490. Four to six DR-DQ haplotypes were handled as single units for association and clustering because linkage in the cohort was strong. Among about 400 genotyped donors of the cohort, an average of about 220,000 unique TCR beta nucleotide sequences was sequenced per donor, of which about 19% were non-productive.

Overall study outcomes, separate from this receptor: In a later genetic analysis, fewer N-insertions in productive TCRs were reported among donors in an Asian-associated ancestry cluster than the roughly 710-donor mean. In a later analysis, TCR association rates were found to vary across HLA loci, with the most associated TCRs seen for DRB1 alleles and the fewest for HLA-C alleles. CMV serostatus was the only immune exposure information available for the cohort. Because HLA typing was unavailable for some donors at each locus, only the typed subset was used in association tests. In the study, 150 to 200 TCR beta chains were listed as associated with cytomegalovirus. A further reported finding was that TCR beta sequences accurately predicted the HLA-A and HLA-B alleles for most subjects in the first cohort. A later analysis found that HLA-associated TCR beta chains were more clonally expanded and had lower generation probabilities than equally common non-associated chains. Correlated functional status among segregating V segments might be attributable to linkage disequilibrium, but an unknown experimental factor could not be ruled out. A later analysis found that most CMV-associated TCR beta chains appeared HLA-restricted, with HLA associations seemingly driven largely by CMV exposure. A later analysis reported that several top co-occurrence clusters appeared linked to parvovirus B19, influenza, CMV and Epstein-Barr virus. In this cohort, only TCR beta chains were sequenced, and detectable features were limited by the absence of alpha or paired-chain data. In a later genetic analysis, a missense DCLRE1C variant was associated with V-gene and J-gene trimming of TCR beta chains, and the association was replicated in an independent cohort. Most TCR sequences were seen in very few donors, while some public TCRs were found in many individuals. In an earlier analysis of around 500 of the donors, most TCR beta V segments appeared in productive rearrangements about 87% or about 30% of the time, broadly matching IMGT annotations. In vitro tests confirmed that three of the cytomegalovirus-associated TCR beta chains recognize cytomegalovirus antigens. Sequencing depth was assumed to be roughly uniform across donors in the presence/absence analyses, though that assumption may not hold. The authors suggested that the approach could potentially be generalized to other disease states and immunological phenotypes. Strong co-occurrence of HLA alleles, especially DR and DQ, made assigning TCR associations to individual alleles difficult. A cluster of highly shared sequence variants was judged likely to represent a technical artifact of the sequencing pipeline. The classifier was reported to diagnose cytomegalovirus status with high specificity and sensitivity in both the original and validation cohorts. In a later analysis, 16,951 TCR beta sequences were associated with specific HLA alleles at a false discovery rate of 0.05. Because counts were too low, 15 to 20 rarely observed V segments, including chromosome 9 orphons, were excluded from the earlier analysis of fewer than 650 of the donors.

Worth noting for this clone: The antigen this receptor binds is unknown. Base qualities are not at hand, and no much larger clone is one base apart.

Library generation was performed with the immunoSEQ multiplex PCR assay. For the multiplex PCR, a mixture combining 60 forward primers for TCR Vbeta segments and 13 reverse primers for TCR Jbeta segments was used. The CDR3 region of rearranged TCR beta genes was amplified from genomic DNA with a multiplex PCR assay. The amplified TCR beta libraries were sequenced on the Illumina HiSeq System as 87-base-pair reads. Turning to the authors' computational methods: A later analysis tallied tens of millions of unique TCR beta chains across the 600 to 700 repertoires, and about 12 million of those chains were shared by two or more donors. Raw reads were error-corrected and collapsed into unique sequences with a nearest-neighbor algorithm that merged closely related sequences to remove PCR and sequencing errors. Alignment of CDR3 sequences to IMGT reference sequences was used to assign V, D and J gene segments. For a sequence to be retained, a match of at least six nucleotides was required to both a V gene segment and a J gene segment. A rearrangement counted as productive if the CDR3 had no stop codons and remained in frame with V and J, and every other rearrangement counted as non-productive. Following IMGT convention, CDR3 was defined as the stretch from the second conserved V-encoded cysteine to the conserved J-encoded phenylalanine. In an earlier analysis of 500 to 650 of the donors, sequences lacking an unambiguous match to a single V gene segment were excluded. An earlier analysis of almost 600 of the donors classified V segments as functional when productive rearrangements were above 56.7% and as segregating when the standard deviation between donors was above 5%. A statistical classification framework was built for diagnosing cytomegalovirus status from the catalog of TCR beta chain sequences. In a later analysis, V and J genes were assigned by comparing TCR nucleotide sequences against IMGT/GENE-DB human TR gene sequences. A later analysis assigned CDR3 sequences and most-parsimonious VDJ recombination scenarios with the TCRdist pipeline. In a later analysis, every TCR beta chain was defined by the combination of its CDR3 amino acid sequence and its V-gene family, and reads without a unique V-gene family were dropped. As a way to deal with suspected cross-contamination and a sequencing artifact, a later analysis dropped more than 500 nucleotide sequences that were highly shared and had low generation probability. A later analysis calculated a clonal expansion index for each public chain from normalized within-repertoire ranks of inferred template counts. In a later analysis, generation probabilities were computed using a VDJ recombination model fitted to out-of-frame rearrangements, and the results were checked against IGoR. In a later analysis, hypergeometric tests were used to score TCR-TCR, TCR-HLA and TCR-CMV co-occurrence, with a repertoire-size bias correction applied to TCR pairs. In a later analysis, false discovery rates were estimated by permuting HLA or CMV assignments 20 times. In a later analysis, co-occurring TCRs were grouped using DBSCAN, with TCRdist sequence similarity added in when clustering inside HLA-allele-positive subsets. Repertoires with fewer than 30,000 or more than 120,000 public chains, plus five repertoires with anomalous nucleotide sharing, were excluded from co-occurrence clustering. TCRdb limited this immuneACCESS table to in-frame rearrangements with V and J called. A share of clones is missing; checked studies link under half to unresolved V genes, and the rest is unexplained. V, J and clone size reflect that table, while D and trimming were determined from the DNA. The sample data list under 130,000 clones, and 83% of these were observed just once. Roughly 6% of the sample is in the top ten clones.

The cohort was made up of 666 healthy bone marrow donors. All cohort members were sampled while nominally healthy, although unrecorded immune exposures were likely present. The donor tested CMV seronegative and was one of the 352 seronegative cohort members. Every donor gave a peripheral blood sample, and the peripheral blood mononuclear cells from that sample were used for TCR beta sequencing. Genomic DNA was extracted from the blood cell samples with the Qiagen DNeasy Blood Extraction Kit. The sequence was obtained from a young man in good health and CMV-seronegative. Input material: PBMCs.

The DNA sequence follows: TGTGCCAGCAGCTCGGACAGCTATGAAGCTTTCTTT. It translates to CASSSDSYEAFF. The V and J genes are TRBV7-9 and TRBJ1-1, and possibly TRBD1, on 6 matching bases. CDR1 and CDR2 were assigned from the germline V gene (reference sequence) as SEHNR and FQNEAQ. From the cysteine through the phenylalanine, the CDR3 covers 12 amino acids. Of all the DNA, just the CDR3 is kept, 36 bases in frame from base 1. The junction shows trimming of 4 bases on V and 7 bases on J, plus 10 bases between the germline ends.